Each of the 31 T cell receptor beta chains below was sequenced from the same sample in a study of T cells in Graves' hyperthyroidism and ophthalmopathy (dated by TCRdb to 2018 to 2020). The library came from multiplex PCR. The run used an Illumina HiSeq 2000. The TCR beta CDR3 regions were amplified from RNA transcripts. A first-round RT-PCR of the TCR CDR3 used the HTBI primer set with the Qiagen OneStep RT-PCR kit. TCRdb reworked the public reads: Q25 trimming with fastp, MiXCR clone assembly, productive beta chains retained. Here each entry gathers all rows of one CDR3 protein and keeps the most common genes and DNA. Across this sample there are approximately 530,000 distinct CDR3 sequences, with less than 20% seen only once. Of the sample, 47% is held by the ten largest clones. Material: blood. These receptors came from a man aged 35 to 55 with Graves' ophthalmopathy.

This clonotype was detected ten times or more. V and J are TRBV7-2 and TRBJ2-5, with D unresolved. In germline, CDR1 is SGHTA, CDR2 FQGNSA. Trimming stripped 5 bases from V and 5 bases from J, with 9 bases between. CDR3 length equals 12 residues. The CDR3 protein is CASSPSYETQYF. The CDR3 DNA sequence: TGTGCCAGCAGCCCCTCCTATGAGACCCAGTACTTC.

V gene TRBV19 combines with J gene TRBJ2-7; D not certain. CDR1 is LNHDA, CDR2 SQIVND, per germline (reference sequence). V shed 3 bases and J shed 2 bases, with 11 bases lying between them. This CDR3 region has 14 residues. The chain's CDR3 is CASSISATAYEQYF. DNA for the CDR3: TGTGCCAGTAGTATTTCGGCTACCGCCTACGAGCAGTACTTC.

This clonotype was observed a single time. This chain connects TRBV20-1 to TRBJ2-3; 10 nucleotides agree with TRBD2. Germline values: CDR1 DFQATT, CDR2 SNEGSKA (reference sequence). V lost 1 base, J lost 7 bases, and 8 bases stayed unmatched. This CDR3 spans 15 amino acids. The CDR3 DNA reads TGCAGTGCTAGAGGGACTCTAGCGGGAGAAAATACGCAGTATTTT. Translation gives CSARGTLAGENTQYF.

This clonotype was counted a few times. V gene TRBV6-1 combines with J gene TRBJ2-3, with 9 bases matching TRBD2. J gave up 1 base and V 5 bases, and 10 bases lay outside the gene matches. The germline gives CDR1 MNHNS, CDR2 SASEGT. There are 17 residues in the CDR3. CDR3 DNA: TGTGCCAGCAGTTGGAGCTTAGCGGGAGATGGCACAGATACGCAGTATTTT. Its translation: CASSWSLAGDGTDTQYF.

This clonotype was detected ten times or more. The rearrangement uses TRBV24-1 and TRBJ2-7, with 7 bases identical to TRBD1. The V gene's germline CDR1 is KGHDR and CDR2 SFDVKD. Trimming cost V 12 bases and J 2 bases; bases outside gene matches: 9. CDR3 length equals 13 residues. CDR3 in amino acids: CASQGDSTYEQYF. As DNA, the CDR3 is TGTGCCTCGCAAGGGGACAGCACCTACGAGCAGTACTTC.

V usage is TRBV11-2 and J usage is TRBJ2-6; no definite D call. Per germline, CDR1 SGHAT and CDR2 FQNNGV. There are 18 residues in the CDR3. The germline V and J ends were trimmed by 2 bases and 2 bases, with 16 bases remaining between them. The CDR3 nucleotides read TGTGCCAGCAGCTTATGGCAGACGGGTTCCCCTGGGGCCAACGTCCTGACTTTC. This gives the protein CASSLWQTGSPGANVLTF.

This clonotype was seen only a few times. The chain carries TRBV11-3 and TRBJ2-2; tentatively, D is TRBD2 (6 bases). This CDR3 has 15 residues. Per germline, CDR1 SGHNT and CDR2 YENEEA. Trimming cost V 8 bases and J 1 base, with 14 bases left between them. The CDR3 coding sequence is TGTGCCAGCTCGGGGGACCCGTTGAACACCGGGGAGCTGTTTTTT. Translated: CASSGDPLNTGELFF. The full variable domain, completed using reference TRBV11-3 and TRBJ2-2, is EAGVVQSPRYKIIEKKQPVAFWCNPISGHNTLYWYLQNLGQGPELLIRYENEEAVDDSQLPKDRFSAERLKGVDSTLKIQPAELGDSAVYLCASSGDPLNTGELFFGEGSRLTVL.

This clonotype was recorded a few times. The chain is built from TRBV19 and TRBJ1-3, with a possible D match to TRBD1 (5 bases). CDR1 and CDR2 from the germline V gene are LNHDA and SQIVND (reference sequence). The CDR3 length is 16 residues. V lost 3 bases, J lost 4 bases, and 16 bases lay in between. The CDR3, as DNA: TGTGCCAGTAGTATCCCGGACACCCCCCGAGGAAACACCATATATTTT. The encoded protein is CASSIPDTPRGNTIYF.

This clonotype was seen more than once but under ten times. V is TRBV7-4 and J is TRBJ2-1; 10 bases are shared with TRBD2. CDR1 SGHVT and CDR2 SQSDAQ come from the germline V gene. With V trimmed by 3 bases and J by 4 bases, 6 bases remained unmatched. The CDR3 contains 16 residues. In nucleotides, the CDR3 is TGTGCCAGCAGCTTCAGAGGACTAGCGGATTACAATGAGCAGTTCTTC. It translates to CASSFRGLADYNEQFF.

J is TRBJ1-5 and V is TRBV15; no clear D gene. The germline gives CDR1 LNHNV, CDR2 YYDKDF (reference sequence). V was trimmed by 1 base and J by 4 bases, leaving 5 bases between them. The CDR3 runs to 13 residues. CDR3 bases: TGTGCCACCAGCAGAGCCACAAATCAGCCCCAGCATTTT. Its protein is CATSRATNQPQHF. Supplemented by reference TRBV15 and TRBJ1-5, the full variable domain reads DAMVIQNPRYQVTQFGKPVTLSCSQTLNHNVMYWYQQKSSQAPKLLFHYYDKDFNNEADTPDNFQSRRPNTSFCFLDIRSPGLGDTAMYLCATSRATNQPQHFGDGTRLSIL.

The CDR3 loop reads CSAAGLEMTNEQFF. The CDR3 nucleotides are TGCAGTGCAGCCGGACTAGAAATGACCAATGAGCAGTTCTTC. The chain uses TRBV20-1 and TRBJ2-1, with 7 bases identical to TRBD2. This CDR3 has 14 amino acids. From germline, CDR1 is DFQATT and CDR2 SNEGSKA (reference sequence). The V segment lost 6 bases and the J segment 6 bases; nucleotides outside the gene matches: 11.

This clonotype turned up a few times. This chain uses TRBV10-3 with TRBJ2-3; D is unclear. V lost 8 bases, J lost 0 bases, and 6 bases lay in between. The germline V gene encodes CDR1 ENHRY and CDR2 SYGVKD. The CDR3 covers 12 residues. CDR3: CAIGTSTDTQYF. CDR3 bases: TGTGCCATCGGCACTAGCACAGATACGCAGTATTTT.

This clonotype has only a few counts. The rearrangement joins TRBV5-1 to TRBJ1-4, with unresolved D. CDR3 length: 14 residues. The germline CDR1 and CDR2 sequences are SGHRS and YFSETQ. V was shortened by 1 base and J by 4 bases, with 8 bases between the two germline ends. The CDR3 spells CASSLRRVNEKLFF. The CDR3 region has the DNA TGCGCCAGCAGCTTGAGGAGGGTTAATGAAAAACTGTTTTTT.

V and J are TRBV30 and TRBJ2-2; no definite D call. Trimming shortened V by 2 bases and J by 2 bases, and 9 bases separated the two germline ends. The CDR3 is 14 residues long. CDR1 and CDR2 from the germline V gene are GTSNPN and SVGIG (reference sequence). The CDR3 bases are TGTGCCTGGAGTTACCAGACTAACACCGGGGAGCTGTTTTTT. Amino acid sequence: CAWSYQTNTGELFF.

The table lists this clonotype with many counts. This CDR3 is CSVLSSSSGRSDEQFF. The CDR3 nucleotides read TGCAGTGTTCTCAGCTCCTCTAGCGGGAGGTCGGATGAGCAGTTCTTC. This chain connects TRBV20-1 to TRBJ2-1; TRBD2 matches 11 bases. V was clipped by 7 bases and J by 8 bases; unmatched bases: 16. The CDR3 is made up of 16 amino acids. Germline CDR1 DFQATT, CDR2 SNEGSKA (reference sequence).

This sequence joins TRBV28 and TRBJ1-5; 11 positions agree with TRBD1. The V gene end was trimmed by 5 bases and the J gene end by 9 bases; junction bases not matched to a gene: 9. This CDR3 is built from 15 residues. CDR1 MDHEN and CDR2 SYDVKM come from the germline V gene. The CDR3 DNA reads TGTGCCAGCAGTCCTCGGACAGGGGGCCTTCGGCCCCAGCATTTT. It is translated as CASSPRTGGLRPQHF.

This clonotype appeared a few times. This chain links TRBV28 with TRBJ2-2; perhaps TRBD1 as D (6 bases). The germline V and J ends were trimmed by 11 bases and 5 bases, with 18 bases remaining between them. The germline V gene has CDR1 MDHEN and CDR2 SYDVKM. The CDR3 totals 14 residues. The CDR3 protein is CASQGTFGTGELFF. The CDR3 DNA sequence: TGTGCCTCCCAGGGGACCTTCGGGACCGGGGAGCTGTTTTTT.

This clonotype was seen ten or more times. This chain joins TRBV20-1 and TRBJ2-7; 10 bases match TRBD1. Germline CDR1 reads DFQATT; CDR2 reads SNEGSKA (reference sequence). The CDR3 consists of 14 residues. Trimming at V came to 5 bases and at J to 1 base, leaving 5 bases not matched to a gene. CDR3 protein: CSAHGTGVSYEQYF. The DNA for the CDR3 is TGCAGTGCTCACGGGACAGGGGTTTCCTACGAGCAGTACTTC.

This clonotype was recorded at least ten times. The chain recombines TRBV4-1 with TRBJ1-2, with TRBD1 as a possible D gene (6 bases). The V and J ends lost 0 bases and 8 bases respectively, with 10 bases between them. CDR1 and CDR2 (germline): MGHRA, YSYEKL. The CDR3 covers 13 residues. Written as DNA, the CDR3 is TGCGCCAGCAGCCAAGAACCGACAGGCGGCTACACCTTC. This sequence encodes CASSQEPTGGYTF.

This clonotype was recorded at least ten times. Being one base from a much bigger clone, this may be a read error. The chain combines TRBV28 with TRBJ2-1; D is unresolved. The germline CDR1 and CDR2 sequences are MDHEN and SYDVKM. Trimming took off 5 bases at V and 4 bases at J, with 3 bases between the two ends. The CDR3 sequence is 11 residues long. CDR3 sequence (DNA): TGTGCCAGCAGTCAATACAATGAGCAGTTCTTC. Translating it yields CASSQYNEQFF.

This clonotype was picked up a small number of times. V usage is TRBV6-2 or TRBV6-3 and J usage is TRBJ2-1; D remains ambiguous. V was cut by 6 bases and J by 5 bases, with 11 bases left in between. Germline assignment: CDR1 MNHEY and CDR2 SVGEGT. This CDR3 region has 13 residues. CDR3 protein: CASRHNGDNEQFF. Written as DNA, the CDR3 is TGTGCCAGCAGACATAATGGTGACAATGAGCAGTTCTTC.

This chain connects TRBV7-8 to TRBJ2-5, with 9 positions matching TRBD1. The junction had 6 bases not matched to a gene; V was cut back by 3 bases and J by 4 bases. Germline V gene lookup returns CDR1 SGHVS and CDR2 FQNEAQ. The CDR3 loop spans 15 amino acids. CDR3 residues: CASSLGQGSRETQYF. The CDR3 DNA reads as TGTGCCAGCAGCTTGGGACAGGGAAGTAGAGAGACCCAGTACTTC.

The chain is built from TRBV12-5 and TRBJ2-7, with D unresolved. Germline CDR1 reads LGHNT; CDR2 reads FRNRAP. This CDR3 has 11 amino acids. The V end lost 3 bases, the J end lost 3 bases, and 3 bases lay between the germline ends. CDR3 protein: CASGLRYEQYF. Here the CDR3 DNA reads TGTGCTAGTGGTTTACGCTACGAGCAGTACTTC.

V and J are TRBV9 and TRBJ2-3; 8 bases are shared with TRBD2. The CDR3 runs 17 residues. V lost 4 bases to trimming and J lost 4 bases; unmatched junction nucleotides: 14. Germline CDR1 is SGDLS and CDR2 is YYNGEE. The CDR3: CASSPTNGLAVPDTQYF. As DNA, the CDR3 is TGTGCCAGCAGCCCAACCAACGGACTAGCTGTACCAGATACGCAGTATTTT.

This clonotype was recorded many times. The chain uses TRBV4-2 and TRBJ2-7; the D gene could be TRBD1 or TRBD2 (5 bases each). This CDR3 comprises 14 residues. Germline CDR1 LGHNA, CDR2 YNFKEQ. The V end lost 1 base, the J end lost 5 bases, and 12 bases lay between the germline ends. The DNA for the CDR3 is TGTGCCAGCAGCCAAGGTATTGGGGGTAACGAGCAGTACTTC. Translated: CASSQGIGGNEQYF.

The table lists this clonotype with a few counts. The gene calls are TRBV7-9 and TRBJ1-4, with D possibly being TRBD1 (5 bases). V was trimmed by 5 bases and J by 7 bases, leaving 14 bases between them. CDR1 and CDR2 (germline): SEHNR, FQNEAQ (reference sequence). The CDR3 runs 14 residues. The CDR3 spells CASSRGGAVEKLFF. CDR3 in DNA: TGTGCCAGCAGCCGAGGAGGGGCAGTTGAAAAACTGTTTTTT.

In its sample, this clonotype was seen a few times. The CDR3 sequence: CATEQAGGPRNEQYF. The CDR3 DNA reads TGTGCCACGGAGCAAGCGGGAGGGCCGAGGAACGAGCAGTACTTC. V is TRBV24-1 and J is TRBJ2-7; 10 nucleotides agree with TRBD2. With V trimmed by 10 bases and J by 5 bases, 13 bases remained unmatched. The length of the CDR3 is 15 residues. In germline, CDR1 is KGHDR, CDR2 SFDVKD.

As to this clonotype: One junction end does not reproduce the germline sequence, and a read error may be involved. The chain couples TRBV12-3 or TRBV12-4 to TRBJ2-5; the D gene is possibly TRBD1 (6 bases). This CDR3 region has 13 residues. In DNA form, the CDR3 reads TGTGCCAGCAGTCTGATGGGGGCGCGAGTCCCTGTCTTC. Its protein is CASSLMGARVPVF.

This clonotype was recorded at least ten times. This sequence joins TRBV20-1 and TRBJ2-3; 8 positions match TRBD1. V dropped 0 bases and J dropped 2; count of bases not matched to a gene: 7. This CDR3 region has 16 residues. Germline V gene sequence: CDR1 DFQATT, CDR2 SNEGSKA (reference sequence). For the CDR3, the DNA is TGCAGTGCTAGAGATAGAGGCAGGGGGCACACAGATACGCAGTATTTT. Its translation is CSARDRGRGHTDTQYF.

The chain is built from TRBV10-3 and TRBJ2-3, with TRBD2 matching over 11 bases. J was trimmed by 6 bases and V by 6 bases; bases with no gene match: 5. The CDR3 loop spans 14 amino acids. The germline CDR1 and CDR2 sequences are ENHRY and SYGVKD. CDR3 residues: CAIRHSGGADTQYF. CDR3 sequence (DNA): TGTGCCATCAGACATAGCGGGGGGGCTGATACGCAGTATTTT.

This clonotype was detected a few times. A much larger clonotype is one base distant, so this may be a read error. CDR3 DNA sequence: TGTGCCAGCAGCTTCCACTACGAGCAGTACTTC. It translates to CASSFHYEQYF. V usage is TRBV5-8 and J usage is TRBJ2-7; the D is unclear. CDR3 length equals 11 residues. Between the trimmed V and J ends, which lost 2 bases and 3 bases, there was a span of 3 bases. In germline, CDR1 is SGHTS, CDR2 YDEGEE.